A single sample is the source of the 11 T cell receptor beta chains below, sequenced in a study of beta chain features in type 1 diabetes. Reverse transcribing all isolated RNA meant expressed TCRB transcripts were sequenced. Assay used: immunoSEQ multiplex PCR; TCRdb lists only in-frame clones, some missing. The sample has 430,000 or so clones, 9.5% to 12% seen once. Sequencing was done on a sample of naive CD4+ T cells from blood. These receptors were taken from a woman aged 18 to 35 in good health.

The chain is built from TRBV5-4 and TRBJ2-1; no firm D call. There are 11 residues in the CDR3. V gave up 5 bases and J gave up 8 bases, with 8 bases separating them. Germline V gives CDR1 SGHNT, CDR2 YYREEE (reference sequence). The CDR3: CASRAEDEQFF. CDR3 nucleotides: TGTGCCAGCAGGGCTGAGGATGAGCAGTTCTTC.

The CDR3 reads CASSFSMGAAQETQYF. The CDR3 coding sequence is TGTGCCAGCAGCTTTAGCATGGGGGCAGCCCAAGAGACCCAGTACTTC. The rearrangement uses TRBV11-3 and TRBJ2-5, with D perhaps TRBD1 (6 bases). Looked up from germline, CDR1 is SGHNT and CDR2 is YENEEA. The CDR3 spans 16 residues. Between the trimmed V and J ends, which lost 3 bases and 1 base, there was a span of 15 bases.

This clone was seen a handful of times. The chain joins TRBV11-2 to TRBJ1-2; D might be TRBD1 (5 bases). Per germline, CDR1 SGHAT and CDR2 FQNNGV. This CDR3 contains 14 residues. The V end was cut by 6 bases, the J end by 3 bases, with 14 bases between. CDR3 amino acids: CASSRGAFDYGYTF. CDR3 sequence (DNA): TGTGCCAGCAGTAGGGGCGCCTTTGACTATGGCTACACCTTC.

This clone appeared a few times. V is TRBV7-8 and J is TRBJ2-3; a weak D match, TRBD1 (6 bases). The CDR3 runs to 14 residues. Germline V gives CDR1 SGHVS, CDR2 FQNEAQ. V shed 5 bases and J shed 0 bases, with 9 bases lying between them. The CDR3 DNA follows: TGTGCCAGCAGCATAGGACAGAGCACAGATACGCAGTATTTT. It yields the protein CASSIGQSTDTQYF. Full variable domain (outside the CDR3, taken from reference TRBV7-8 and TRBJ2-3): GAGVSQSPRYKVAKRGQDVALRCDPISGHVSLFWYQQALGQGPEFLTYFQNEAQLDKSGLPSDRFFAERPEGSVSTLKIQRTQQEDSAVYLCASSIGQSTDTQYFGPGTRLTVL.

Notes on this clone: Other nucleotide sequences in the sample specify the same CDR3. The chain recombines TRBV9 with TRBJ2-6, with D perhaps TRBD2 (5 bases). The V gene lost 1 base and the J gene lost 1 base, with 6 bases spanning the gap. This CDR3 is built from 15 residues. CDR1 and CDR2 (germline): SGDLS, YYNGEE. CDR3 DNA: TGTGCCAGCAGCGTACGAGGGTCTGGGGCCAACGTCCTGACTTTC. Translated, it gives CASSVRGSGANVLTF.

This clone showed up just a few times. Other DNA sequences in this sample translate to the same CDR3. The chain uses TRBV7-9 and TRBJ1-1; D is unclear. CDR1 and CDR2 from the germline V gene are SEHNR and FQNEAQ (reference sequence). The CDR3 covers 11 residues. Trimming shortened V by 5 bases and J by 7 bases, and 8 bases separated the two germline ends. The CDR3: CASSLGREAFF. CDR3 nucleotides: TGTGCCAGCAGCCTCGGTCGTGAAGCTTTCTTT. The whole variable domain, remainder taken from reference TRBV7-9 and TRBJ1-1, is DTGVSQNPRHKITKRGQNVTFRCDPISEHNRLYWYRQTLGQGPEFLTYFQNEAQLEKSRLLSDRFSAERPKGSFSTLEIQRTEQGDSAMYLCASSLGREAFFGQGTRLTVV.

This clone was seen only a few times. The same CDR3 is also encoded by other DNA sequences in this sample. This chain joins TRBV5-4 and TRBJ2-5; D uncertain. In germline, CDR1 is SGHNT, CDR2 YYREEE (reference sequence). Trimming cost V 0 bases and J 5 bases, with 8 bases left between them. This CDR3 contains 13 residues. CDR3 residues: CASSLGPEETQYF. For the CDR3, the DNA is TGTGCCAGCAGCTTGGGACCTGAGGAGACCCAGTACTTC.

The chain carries TRBV6-6 and TRBJ2-3; the D is unclear. The CDR3 loop spans 15 amino acids. From germline, CDR1 is MNHNY and CDR2 SVGAGI (reference sequence). Trimming shortened V by 6 bases and J by 0 bases, and 13 bases separated the two germline ends. The CDR3 DNA follows: TGTGCCAGCAGGGGAAGGGAAGCGAGCACAGATACGCAGTATTTT. It is translated as CASRGREASTDTQYF.

This clone showed up just a few times. At one end, the junction sequence differs from germline, possibly due to a read error. The CDR3 sequence: CASNQSVFSYYGYTF. CDR3 nucleotides: TGCGCCAGCAATCAATCGGTATTCTCCTACTATGGCTACACCTTC. The rearrangement links TRBV23-1 to TRBJ1-2; D call uncertain. TRBV23-1 is placed among ORFs of uncertain function. The CDR3 extends over 15 amino acids.

This clone was seen only a few times. The V gene is TRBV28, the J gene TRBJ2-2; D might be TRBD1 (5 bases). This CDR3 region has 12 residues. V shed 11 bases and J shed 6 bases, with 13 bases lying between them. CDR1 and CDR2 from the germline V gene are MDHEN and SYDVKM. The CDR3 protein is CACAGYPGELFF. CDR3 in DNA: TGTGCCTGCGCAGGGTACCCCGGGGAGCTGTTTTTT.

The table lists this clone with a few counts. This chain uses TRBV21-1 with TRBJ2-5; the table assigns TRBD1, which was not confirmed against the DNA. TRBV21-1 is a listed pseudogene. This CDR3 is 16 amino acids long. The CDR3, as DNA: TGTGCCAGCAGCAACCAGGTGGTTACAGGCGCAGAGACCCAGTACTTC. The encoded protein is CASSNQVVTGAETQYF.